The 5 T cell receptor beta chains reported below all come from one sample, sequenced in a study of metastatic and nonmetastatic thyroid tumors. Thyroid surgery had not been preceded by any treatment in any patient. TCRdb re-called the PCR reads via MiXCR. The top ten clones hold roughly a quarter of a sample with around 15,000 clones, 3% to 4% of them seen once. The sequenced sample consisted of tumor tissue. The origin of the receptors is a female donor with papillary thyroid cancer or a benign thyroid nodule (not recorded which). Some clones in this sample may be carry-over from other donors' samples.

This clone is classed as medium-sized. V usage is TRBV4-1 and J usage is TRBJ2-5, with TRBD1 identical over 8 bases. The CDR3 totals 16 residues. The V and J ends lost 1 base and 1 base, in that order; junction bases with no gene match: 5. Germline loops: CDR1 MGHRA, CDR2 YSYEKL. The CDR3 here is CASSQGTGYPQETQYF. The CDR3 region has the DNA TGCGCCAGCAGCCAAGGGACAGGGTATCCCCAAGAGACCCAGTACTTC.

This clone was counted at least ten times. The V and J genes are TRBV10-1 and TRBJ2-3; 11 bases align to TRBD2. This CDR3 contains 15 residues. Unmatched junction bases numbered 5, after V lost 6 bases and J lost 3 bases. Germline V gene sequence: CDR1 WNHNN, CDR2 SYGVQD (reference sequence). The CDR3 loop reads CASSRGLAETDTQYF. The CDR3 DNA sequence: TGCGCCAGCAGCCGGGGACTAGCGGAAACAGATACGCAGTATTTT.

This clone was seen a handful of times. This chain links TRBV11-3 with TRBJ1-2; 7 nucleotides line up with TRBD1. CDR3 length: 16 amino acids. CDR1 SGHNT and CDR2 YENEEA come from the germline V gene. The V gene end was trimmed by 6 bases and the J gene end by 7 bases; junction bases not matched to a gene: 17. The CDR3, as DNA: TGTGCCAGCAGTACAGGGGAGAGTGGGAGGAGTGGTGGCTACACCTTC. Residues: CASSTGESGRSGGYTF.

This clone was observed a few times. This sequence joins TRBV27 and TRBJ2-1, with D perhaps matching TRBD2 (6 bases). Looked up from germline, CDR1 is MNHEY and CDR2 is SMNVEV (reference sequence). The CDR3 loop spans 15 amino acids. Trimming cost V 5 bases and J 6 bases, with 17 bases left between them. The CDR3 bases are TGTGCCAGCAGTCCCCACGGAGGGGTTTCCAATGAGCAGTTCTTC. This translates into CASSPHGGVSNEQFF.

The gene calls are TRBV7-3 and TRBJ2-2; TRBD2 matches at 13 bases. V was clipped by 4 bases and J by 4 bases; unmatched bases: 3. CDR1 and CDR2 from the germline V gene are SGHTA and FQGTGA. CDR3 length: 16 residues. CDR3 residues: CASSSGLAGRTGELFF. For the CDR3, the DNA is TGTGCCAGCAGCTCGGGACTAGCGGGACGCACCGGGGAGCTGTTTTTT. Complete variable domain (other parts from reference TRBV7-3 and TRBJ2-2): GAGVSQTPSNKVTEKGKYVELRCDPISGHTALYWYRQSLGQGPEFLIYFQGTGAADDSGLPNDRFFAVRPEGSVSTLKIQRTERGDSAVYLCASSSGLAGRTGELFFGEGSRLTVL.